This is a list of T cell receptor beta chains from one sample in a study of blood T cell repertoires in COVID-19. Data came from immunoSEQ multiplex PCR; TCRdb stores just in-frame clones and leaves some out. The table records tens of thousands of clones, 82% of them present only once. The sequencing sample was made of peripheral blood. These receptors were obtained from a human donor in a cohort sampled during active COVID-19. Each CDR3 is given with its conserved first and last residue. D genes are given only for firm matches. Where a row states a size, it is once, few, many or the class of an expanded clone; other rows omit it.

J gene | clone size | D gene | V gene | CDR3 DNA | CDR3 protein
TRBJ2-3 | . | TRBD1 | TRBV4-2 | TGTGCCAGCAGCCAAGGCCAGGGGGTATCCGCAGATACGCAGTATTTT | CASSQGQGVSADTQYF
TRBJ1-6 | . | TRBD1 | TRBV18 | TGTGCCAGCTCACCACCGCAGGGGGAAAATTCACCCCTCCACTTT | CASSPPQGENSPLHF
TRBJ2-1 | once | TRBD2 | TRBV7-9 | TGTGCCAGCACCCGGTGGGAGGGCCGCAATGAGCAGTTCTTC | CASTRWEGRNEQFF
TRBJ2-3 | . | . | TRBV6-4 | TGTGCCAGCAGTGAGACGGGAGTGGGCACAGATACGCAGTATTTT | CASSETGVGTDTQYF
TRBJ1-5 | . | TRBD1 | TRBV3-1/TRBV3-2 | TGTGCCAGCAGCCAAACTTCCGGGACAGGGGGACTGAGCAATCAGCCCCAGCATTTT | CASSQTSGTGGLSNQPQHF
TRBJ2-1 | . | TRBD2 | TRBV3-1/TRBV3-2 | TGTGCCAGCAGCCAATGGGGACTAGCGGACCACAATGAGCAGTTCTTC | CASSQWGLADHNEQFF
TRBJ2-3 | once | . | TRBV30 | TGTGCCTGGAGTCGGTGGGAGCGGGATACGCAGTATTTT | CAWSRWERDTQYF
TRBJ2-7 | . | TRBD1 | TRBV11-3 | TGTGCCAGCAGGTCGACAGGGGCCTACGAGCAGTACTTC | CASRSTGAYEQYF
TRBJ2-7 | few | . | TRBV3-1/TRBV3-2 | TGTGCCAGCAGCCTTACCTGGCTAGCGAGCGAGCAGTACTTC | CASSLTWLASEQYF
TRBJ2-1 | . | TRBD2 | TRBV6-2/TRBV6-3 | TGTGCCAGCAGTTACTCGGCGGGAGCCGGTGAGCAGTTCTTC | CASSYSAGAGEQFF
TRBJ1-2 | . | . | TRBV11-3 | TGTGCCAGCAGCTCAAACAGGAGGGGAGGCTACACCTTC | CASSSNRRGGYTF
TRBJ1-1 | . | . | TRBV18 | TGTGCCAGCTCGGGGGCGAGCACTGAAGCTTTCTTT | CASSGASTEAFF
TRBJ2-2 | . | TRBD1 | TRBV15 | TGTGCCACCAGCAGAGATACCGCGTTGAAGGTCAGGGGGATCGGGGAGCTGTTTTTT | CATSRDTALKVRGIGELFF
TRBJ2-3 | . | TRBD1 | TRBV23-1 | TGCGCCAGCAGTCGCTCCCCCGCGTACAGGGGACCCGCTGATACGCAGTATTTT | CASSRSPAYRGPADTQYF
TRBJ2-1 | . | . | TRBV5-1 | TGCGCCAGCGCGGCAGATACTACGGAGGCCCATGAGCAGTTCTTC | CASAADTTEAHEQFF
TRBJ1-5 | . | . | TRBV19 | TGTGCCAGTAGTGCCGAGATACAGGGATGGAACAATCAGCCCCAGCATTTT | CASSAEIQGWNNQPQHF
TRBJ2-7 | . | TRBD1 | TRBV5-4 | TGTGCCAGCAGCGTCTGGACAGGGGGGCGCGAGCAGTACTTC | CASSVWTGGREQYF
TRBJ2-1 | . | TRBD2 | TRBV3-1/TRBV3-2 | TGTGCCAGCAGCCAGAGCGGGAGTGGAAATGAGCAGTTCTTC | CASSQSGSGNEQFF
TRBJ2-2 | . | . | TRBV6-6 | TGTGCCAGCAGTTCGCATGTCGGGTCCACCGGGGAGCTGTTTTTT | CASSSHVGSTGELFF
TRBJ2-3 | . | . | TRBV5-6 | TGTGCCAGCAGCATGACAGGAAGCACAGATACGCAGTATTTT | CASSMTGSTDTQYF
TRBJ1-6 | . | . | TRBV10-1 | TGCGCCAGCAGTGAGGGCACCTATAATTCACCCCTCCACTTT | CASSEGTYNSPLHF
TRBJ2-7 | . | . | TRBV28 | TGTGCCAGCAGTTTATTTGGACATTTCCACTACGAGCAGTACTTC | CASSLFGHFHYEQYF
TRBJ2-7 | . | TRBD2 | TRBV7-8 | TGTGCCAGCAGCTTAGAGAAGTTAGGGACTAGCGGGAGGGATGAGCAGTACTTC | CASSLEKLGTSGRDEQYF
TRBJ2-7 | . | TRBD2 | TRBV7-2 | TGTGCCAGCAGCCAGGGACTAGCGGGAGGCGAGCAGTACTTC | CASSQGLAGGEQYF
TRBJ2-5 | . | TRBD2 | TRBV2 | TGTGCCAGCGCCGCCGGGACTAGCGGGAGCATGGAGACCCAGTACTTC | CASAAGTSGSMETQYF
TRBJ2-1 | . | . | TRBV10-1 | TGCGCCAGCAGTGAGCTTATACCGGGGAATGAGCAGTTCTTC | CASSELIPGNEQFF
TRBJ1-1 | . | TRBD1 | TRBV7-2 | TGTGCCAGCGGTACAGGGGCCCTGGCAGCTTTCTTT | CASGTGALAAFF
TRBJ2-7 | . | TRBD1 | TRBV30 | TGTGCCGGCACAGGGGGCATTTACGAGCAGTACTTC | CAGTGGIYEQYF
TRBJ2-6 | once | TRBD1 | TRBV18 | TGTGCCAGTCTGGCCGGGACAGGGGGGTCCGGGGCCAACGTCCTGACTTTC | CASLAGTGGSGANVLTF
TRBJ2-1 | once | . | TRBV27 | TGTGCCAGCAGTTTAGGGGGGACCCCCTACAATGAGCAGTTCTTC | CASSLGGTPYNEQFF